The 17 T cell receptor beta chains given below trace back to one sample, sequenced in a study of control samples from healthy donors and cancer patients. Data came from immunoSEQ multiplex PCR; TCRdb stores just in-frame clones and leaves some out. The sample holds around 90,000 clones, around nine tenths seen once. Material: blood. These receptors were obtained from a man aged 25 to 40 in good health.

This rearrangement joins TRBV30 to TRBJ1-6, with D possibly being TRBD1 (6 bases). The V end was cut by 1 base, the J end by 1 base, with 11 bases between. The CDR3 covers 16 residues. CDR1 and CDR2 from the germline V gene are GTSNPN and SVGIG (reference sequence). The CDR3 protein is CAWSGTEVSYNSPLHF. In nucleotides, the CDR3 is TGTGCCTGGAGTGGGACAGAGGTTTCCTATAATTCACCCCTCCACTTT.

This clone has just one count. This chain uses TRBV4-1 with TRBJ1-1; no reliable D call. Germline CDR1 is MGHRA and CDR2 is YSYEKL. The CDR3 is 11 amino acids. Trimming removed 3 bases at V and 10 bases at J, with 9 bases between. CDR3 DNA sequence: TGCGCCAGCAGCCACAGAGGGCCAGCTTTCTTT. This codes for CASSHRGPAFF.

V is TRBV5-6 and J is TRBJ2-1, with 7 bases matching TRBD1. V shed 3 bases, J shed 7 bases, and the junction held 7 bases outside the gene matches. The germline V gene has CDR1 SGHDT and CDR2 YYEEEE. The CDR3 is made up of 14 amino acids. The CDR3 spells CASSSQQGWNEQFF. CDR3 DNA: TGTGCCAGCAGCTCGCAACAGGGGTGGAATGAGCAGTTCTTC. The full variable domain, with the rest looked up from reference TRBV5-6 and TRBJ2-1, is DAGVTQSPTHLIKTRGQQVTLRCSPKSGHDTVSWYQQALGQGPQFIFQYYEEEERQRGNFPDRFSGHQFPNYSSELNVNALLLGDSALYLCASSSQQGWNEQFFGPGTRLTVL.

About this clone itself: Additional DNA sequences in this sample encode the identical CDR3. The rearrangement joins TRBV29-1 to TRBJ2-7; no reliable D call. Germline V gene sequence: CDR1 SQVTM, CDR2 ANQGSEA. This CDR3 comprises 12 residues. The V and J ends lost 4 bases and 4 bases respectively, with 11 bases between them. DNA for the CDR3: TGCAGCGTTGTAGGCGGATTTTACGAGCAGTACTTC. Amino acids: CSVVGGFYEQYF.

The rearrangement links TRBV4-1 to TRBJ2-7, with a tentative D call TRBD2 (6 bases). Germline CDR1 reads MGHRA; CDR2 reads YSYEKL. This CDR3 contains 12 residues. Trimming stripped 1 base from V and 5 bases from J, with 6 bases between. CDR3 nucleotide sequence: TGCGCCAGCAGCCAAGGGGGGGACGAGCAGTACTTC. Translation gives CASSQGGDEQYF.

The rearrangement links TRBV4-1 to TRBJ1-3, with TRBD1 matching 10 bases. CDR1 is MGHRA and CDR2 is YSYEKL in the germline V gene. Trimming at V came to 4 bases and at J to 1 base, leaving 7 bases not matched to a gene. The CDR3 is 17 residues long. The CDR3 loop is CASSPAPGQGSGNTIYF. The CDR3 DNA sequence: TGCGCCAGCAGCCCCGCGCCGGGACAGGGGTCTGGAAACACCATATATTTT.

V usage is TRBV12-5 and J usage is TRBJ2-7; D assignment may be TRBD1 or TRBD2 (6 bases each). Trimming removed 0 bases at V and 5 bases at J, with 17 bases between. The CDR3 sequence is 16 residues long. The germline V gene has CDR1 LGHNT and CDR2 FRNRAP. CDR3 coding DNA: TGTGCTAGTGGTTTGGTACAAGGGGGGACCCGGGACGAGCAGTACGTC. Protein: CASGLVQGGTRDEQYV.

The V call is TRBV18, the J call TRBJ2-3; D is perhaps TRBD2 (6 bases). Germline V gene sequence: CDR1 KGHSH, CDR2 LQKENI. V shed 1 base and J shed 6 bases, with 11 bases lying between them. This CDR3 has 14 amino acids. The CDR3 sequence is CASSPLGGGDTQYF. The CDR3 nucleotides read TGTGCCAGCTCACCACTCGGGGGTGGGGATACGCAGTATTTT.

The chain links TRBV5-6 to TRBJ2-2; the D is unclear. Trimming cost V 2 bases and J 1 base, with 3 bases left between them. Germline-derived CDR1 and CDR2 are SGHDT and YYEEEE. The CDR3 sequence is 13 residues long. The CDR3 sequence is CASSLGNTGELFF. CDR3 DNA: TGTGCCAGCAGCTTAGGGAACACCGGGGAGCTGTTTTTT.

The CDR3 sequence: CASSPRGSVNIQYF. The CDR3 nucleotides read TGTGCCAGCAGTCCCAGGGGGTCGGTGAACATTCAGTACTTC. This sequence joins TRBV6-5 and TRBJ2-4; 7 positions match TRBD1. This CDR3 comprises 14 residues. Germline V CDR1 and CDR2: MNHEY, SVGAGI. Trimming at V came to 5 bases and at J to 7 bases, leaving 8 bases not matched to a gene.

The gene calls are TRBV6-5 and TRBJ1-2; D is perhaps TRBD1 (6 bases). Trimming shortened V by 6 bases and J by 4 bases, and 9 bases separated the two germline ends. In germline, CDR1 is MNHEY, CDR2 SVGAGI. This CDR3 is built from 12 residues. As DNA, the CDR3 is TGTGCCAGCAGAGGACAGATCTATGGCTACACCTTC. Translated: CASRGQIYGYTF.

This clone has a single count. The gene calls are TRBV5-1 and TRBJ2-5; D possibly corresponds to TRBD1 (6 bases). Trimming removed 0 bases from V and 2 bases from J, with 11 bases in between. This CDR3 contains 15 residues. CDR1 and CDR2 (germline): SGHRS, YFSETQ. Here the CDR3 reads CASSLGAGQQETQYF. The CDR3 bases are TGCGCCAGCAGCTTGGGGGCCGGACAGCAAGAGACCCAGTACTTC.

This clone was recorded once. This chain connects TRBV15 to TRBJ2-3; 11 bases map to TRBD2. CDR3 length: 16 residues. The germline CDR1 and CDR2 sequences are LNHNV and YYDKDF (reference sequence). CDR3 DNA: TGTGCTCGACCTAGGGGACTAGCGGACCGCACAGATACGCAGTATTTT. Translating gives CARPRGLADRTDTQYF.

The chain is built from TRBV9 and TRBJ1-3, with 10 bases lining up with TRBD1. The trim removed 3 bases at V and 3 bases at J, leaving 6 bases unmatched. Per the germline V gene, CDR1 is SGDLS and CDR2 is YYNGEE. The CDR3 loop spans 16 amino acids. The CDR3 DNA sequence: TGTGCCAGCAGCGGAAACCGGGACAGGGGTGGAAACACCATATATTTT. Translated: CASSGNRDRGGNTIYF.

This chain connects TRBV5-1 to TRBJ1-3; unclear D gene. CDR1 is SGHRS and CDR2 is YFSETQ in the germline V gene. V was clipped by 0 bases and J by 1 base, with 2 bases between them. The CDR3 consists of 13 residues. CDR3 in DNA: TGCGCCAGCAGCTTGGGTTCTGGAAACACCATATATTTT. Protein product: CASSLGSGNTIYF. Complete variable domain (other parts from reference TRBV5-1 and TRBJ1-3): KAGVTQTPRYLIKTRGQQVTLSCSPISGHRSVSWYQQTPGQGLQFLFEYFSETQRNKGNFPGRFSGRQFSNSRSEMNVSTLELGDSALYLCASSLGSGNTIYFGEGSWLTVV.

The chain is built from TRBV25-1 and TRBJ2-3; D may be TRBD2 (6 bases). Germline V lookup: CDR1 MGHDK, CDR2 SYGVNS. The CDR3 is 13 residues long. Trimming left V 4 bases short and J 5 bases short, with 10 bases between. CDR3 DNA: TGTGCCAGCAGTGTGGGGGGTGAAGATACGCAGTATTTT. Its translation: CASSVGGEDTQYF.

The chain uses TRBV11-2 and TRBJ2-1, with TRBD1 identical over 9 bases. The CDR3 length is 16 residues. Germline assignment: CDR1 SGHAT and CDR2 FQNNGV. The V and J ends lost 5 bases and 9 bases, in that order; junction bases with no gene match: 14. CDR3 coding DNA: TGTGCCAGCAGCCTAGCCGGGACAGGGCTCAGTTTTGAGCAGTTCTTC. Its translation: CASSLAGTGLSFEQFF.